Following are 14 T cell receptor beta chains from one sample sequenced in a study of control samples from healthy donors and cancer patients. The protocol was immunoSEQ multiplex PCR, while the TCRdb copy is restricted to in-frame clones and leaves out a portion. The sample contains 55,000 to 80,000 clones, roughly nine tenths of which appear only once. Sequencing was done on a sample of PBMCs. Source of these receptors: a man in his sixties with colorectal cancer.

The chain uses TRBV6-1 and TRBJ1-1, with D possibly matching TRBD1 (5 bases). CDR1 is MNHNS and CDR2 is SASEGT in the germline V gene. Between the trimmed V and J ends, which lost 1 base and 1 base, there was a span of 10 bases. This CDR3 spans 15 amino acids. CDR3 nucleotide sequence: TGTGCCAGCAGTGAAGTTGGGAGGGGGAACACTGAAGCTTTCTTT. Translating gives CASSEVGRGNTEAFF.

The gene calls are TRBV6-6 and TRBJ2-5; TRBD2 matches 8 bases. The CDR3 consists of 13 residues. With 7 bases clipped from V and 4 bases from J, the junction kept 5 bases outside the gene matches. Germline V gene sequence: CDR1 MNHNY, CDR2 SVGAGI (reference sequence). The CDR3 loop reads CASKAGGPETQYF. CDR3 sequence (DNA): TGTGCCAGCAAGGCGGGGGGCCCAGAGACCCAGTACTTC.

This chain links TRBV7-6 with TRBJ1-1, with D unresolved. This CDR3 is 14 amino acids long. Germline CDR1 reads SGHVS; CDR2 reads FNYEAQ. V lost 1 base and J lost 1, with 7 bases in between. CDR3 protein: CASSLEAGNTEAFF. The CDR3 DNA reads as TGTGCCAGCAGCTTAGAGGCGGGGAACACTGAAGCTTTCTTT.

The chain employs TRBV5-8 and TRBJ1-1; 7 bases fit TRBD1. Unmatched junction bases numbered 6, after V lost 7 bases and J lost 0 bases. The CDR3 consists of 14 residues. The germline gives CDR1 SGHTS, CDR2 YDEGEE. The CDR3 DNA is TGTGCCAGCGGATCTACAGGGGTGAACACTGAAGCTTTCTTT. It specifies CASGSTGVNTEAFF.

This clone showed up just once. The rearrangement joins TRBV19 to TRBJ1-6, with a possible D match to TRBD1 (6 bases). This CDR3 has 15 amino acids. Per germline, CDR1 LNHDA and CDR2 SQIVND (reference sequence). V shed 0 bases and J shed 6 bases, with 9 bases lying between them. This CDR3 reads CASSIDPGANSPLHF. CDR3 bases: TGTGCCAGTAGTATAGATCCAGGGGCTAATTCACCCCTCCACTTT. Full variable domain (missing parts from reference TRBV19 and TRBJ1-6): DGGITQSPKYLFRKEGQNVTLSCEQNLNHDAMYWYRQDPGQGLRLIYYSQIVNDFQKGDIAEGYSVSREKKESFPLTVTSAQKNPTAFYLCASSIDPGANSPLHFGNGTRLTVT.

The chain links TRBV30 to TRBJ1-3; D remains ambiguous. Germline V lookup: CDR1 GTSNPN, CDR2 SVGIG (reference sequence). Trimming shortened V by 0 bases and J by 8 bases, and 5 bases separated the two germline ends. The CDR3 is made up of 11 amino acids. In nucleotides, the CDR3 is TGTGCCTGGAGTGTAGGGTACACCATATATTTT. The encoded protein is CAWSVGYTIYF.

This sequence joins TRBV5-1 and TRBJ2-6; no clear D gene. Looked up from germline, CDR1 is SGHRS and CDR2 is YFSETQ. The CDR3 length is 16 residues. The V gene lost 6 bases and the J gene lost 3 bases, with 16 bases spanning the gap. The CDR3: CASTIFSTGGANVLTF. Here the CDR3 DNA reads TGCGCCAGCACGATCTTCAGTACGGGTGGGGCCAACGTCCTGACTTTC.

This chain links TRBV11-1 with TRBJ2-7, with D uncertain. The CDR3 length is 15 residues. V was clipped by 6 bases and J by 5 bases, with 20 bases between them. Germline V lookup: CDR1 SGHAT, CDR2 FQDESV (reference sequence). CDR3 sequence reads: CASSPDPPRRHEQYF. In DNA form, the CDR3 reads TGTGCCAGCAGTCCCGACCCTCCCCGAAGGCACGAGCAGTACTTC. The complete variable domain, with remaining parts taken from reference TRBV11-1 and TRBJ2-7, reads EAEVAQSPRYKITEKSQAVAFWCDPISGHATLYWYRQILGQGPELLVQFQDESVVDDSQLPKDRFSAERLKGVDSTLKIQPAELGDSAMYLCASSPDPPRRHEQYFGPGTRLTVT.

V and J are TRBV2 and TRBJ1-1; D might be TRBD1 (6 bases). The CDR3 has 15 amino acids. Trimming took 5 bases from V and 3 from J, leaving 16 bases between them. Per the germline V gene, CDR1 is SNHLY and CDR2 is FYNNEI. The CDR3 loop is CASSSRQGLDTEAFF. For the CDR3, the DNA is TGTGCCAGCAGTAGTAGGCAGGGGCTGGACACTGAAGCTTTCTTT.

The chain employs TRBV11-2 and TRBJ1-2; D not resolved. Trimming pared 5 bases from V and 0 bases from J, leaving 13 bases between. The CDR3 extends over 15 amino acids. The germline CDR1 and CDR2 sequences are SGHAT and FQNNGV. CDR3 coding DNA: TGTGCCAGCAGCAAAGAAAGGGCAGCTAACTATGGCTACACCTTC. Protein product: CASSKERAANYGYTF.

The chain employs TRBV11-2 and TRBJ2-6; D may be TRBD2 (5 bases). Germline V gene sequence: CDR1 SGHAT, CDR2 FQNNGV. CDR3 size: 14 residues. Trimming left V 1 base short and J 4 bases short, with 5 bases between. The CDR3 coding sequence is TGTGCCAGCAGCTTAGCGGGGGGGGCCAACGTCCTGACTTTC. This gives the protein CASSLAGGANVLTF.

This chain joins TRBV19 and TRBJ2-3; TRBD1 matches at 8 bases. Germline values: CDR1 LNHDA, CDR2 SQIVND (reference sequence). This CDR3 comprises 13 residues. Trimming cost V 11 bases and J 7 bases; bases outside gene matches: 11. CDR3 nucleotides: TGTGCCTCCAAGGACGGGACAGGACATACGCAGTATTTT. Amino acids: CASKDGTGHTQYF. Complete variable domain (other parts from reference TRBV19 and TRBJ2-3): DGGITQSPKYLFRKEGQNVTLSCEQNLNHDAMYWYRQDPGQGLRLIYYSQIVNDFQKGDIAEGYSVSREKKESFPLTVTSAQKNPTAFYLCASKDGTGHTQYFGPGTRLTVL.

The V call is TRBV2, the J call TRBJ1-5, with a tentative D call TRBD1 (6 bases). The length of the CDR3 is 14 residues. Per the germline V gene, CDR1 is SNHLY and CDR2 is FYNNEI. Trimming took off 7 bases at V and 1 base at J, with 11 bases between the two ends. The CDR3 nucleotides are TGTGCCAGCAAGGGGGGCATGAGCAATCAGCCCCAGCATTTT. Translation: CASKGGMSNQPQHF.

CDR3 nucleotides: TGCGCCAGCAGCTTAGGGACAGGTTCGAACACAGATACGCAGTATTTT. This sequence encodes CASSLGTGSNTDTQYF. The genes are TRBV5-1 and TRBJ2-3; 8 bases are shared with TRBD1. The CDR3 spans 16 residues. V lost 2 bases, J lost 2 bases, and 7 bases stayed unmatched. Per the germline V gene, CDR1 is SGHRS and CDR2 is YFSETQ.